Listed below are T cell receptor beta chains from one sample, sequenced in a study of neurological immune-mediated disorders. MiXCR, run by TCRdb on the 5' RACE reads, gives a single entry per CDR3 protein. Among 32,000 or so distinct CDR3 sequences, around 10% were seen once, and the ten largest hold 5.5% to 7.5%. Source material: PBMCs. The receptor set was obtained from a woman in her sixties or seventies in good health. CDR3s leave out the opening cysteine and the closing phenylalanine or tryptophan.

j_gene: TRBJ2-7
v_gene: TRBV7-2
CDR3aa: ASSLSRTYEQY

j_gene: TRBJ1-2
v_gene: TRBV5-1
CDR3aa: ASSFDPRDGYT

j_gene: TRBJ1-1
v_gene: TRBV29-1
CDR3aa: SVLHGTGAEAF

j_gene: TRBJ2-7
v_gene: TRBV7-2
CDR3aa: ASSLERAGGPYEQY

j_gene: TRBJ1-1
v_gene: TRBV20-1
CDR3aa: SAPRGGTEAF

j_gene: TRBJ1-5
v_gene: TRBV7-7
CDR3aa: ASSYQRTASNQPQH

j_gene: TRBJ1-2
v_gene: TRBV7-9
CDR3aa: ASSYGQDATSGYT

j_gene: TRBJ1-6
v_gene: TRBV12-3/TRBV12-4
CDR3aa: ASSRRQGNSPLH

j_gene: TRBJ1-1
v_gene: TRBV11-1
CDR3aa: ASSLEEAVEAF

j_gene: TRBJ1-4
v_gene: TRBV20-1
CDR3aa: SAFDRGGEKLF

j_gene: TRBJ1-2
v_gene: TRBV5-1
CDR3aa: ATATGTGGYGYT

j_gene: TRBJ2-7
v_gene: TRBV7-2
CDR3aa: ASREGTSGVLSSYEQY

j_gene: TRBJ1-2
v_gene: TRBV4-1
CDR3aa: ASSQDPTGNYGYT

j_gene: TRBJ2-2
v_gene: TRBV5-1
CDR3aa: ASSFRSGNTGELF

j_gene: TRBJ2-7
v_gene: TRBV5-1
CDR3aa: ASSLAQDGDEQY

j_gene: TRBJ2-3
v_gene: TRBV19
CDR3aa: ASSIVPDTQY

j_gene: TRBJ1-2
v_gene: TRBV18
CDR3aa: ASSVGSGQNYGYT

j_gene: TRBJ2-4
v_gene: TRBV7-9
CDR3aa: ASSSNMGELAKNIQY

j_gene: TRBJ1-2
v_gene: TRBV7-9
CDR3aa: ASTDALPRGYT

j_gene: TRBJ2-3
v_gene: TRBV9
CDR3aa: ASSVATRGPTDTQY

j_gene: TRBJ1-2
v_gene: TRBV7-2
CDR3aa: ASSGGDRVGGYT

j_gene: TRBJ2-1
v_gene: TRBV5-1
CDR3aa: ASSLGPGDSYNEQF

j_gene: TRBJ2-7
v_gene: TRBV4-2
CDR3aa: ASSPNPGQGDEQY

j_gene: TRBJ2-7
v_gene: TRBV10-3
CDR3aa: AISDEEGSYEQY

j_gene: TRBJ1-1
v_gene: TRBV27
CDR3aa: ASSGRGALDTEAF

j_gene: TRBJ2-3
v_gene: TRBV2
CDR3aa: ASSAGLLSADTQY

j_gene: TRBJ2-7
v_gene: TRBV4-3
CDR3aa: ASSQASGLVYEQY

j_gene: TRBJ2-7
v_gene: TRBV20-1
CDR3aa: SARVTHEQY

j_gene: TRBJ1-5
v_gene: TRBV6-5
CDR3aa: ASRSLPSRGNQPQH

j_gene: TRBJ2-5
v_gene: TRBV6-6
CDR3aa: ASSYRRGQETQY

j_gene: TRBJ1-2
v_gene: TRBV10-3
CDR3aa: ASTTAGGEAYGCT

j_gene: TRBJ1-5
v_gene: TRBV6-5
CDR3aa: ASRELQGWNQPQH

j_gene: TRBJ2-3
v_gene: TRBV4-2
CDR3aa: ASSQEASSPPDTQY

j_gene: TRBJ2-3
v_gene: TRBV5-1
CDR3aa: ASSLDPVGTDTQY

j_gene: TRBJ2-1
v_gene: TRBV20-1
CDR3aa: SAHPTGYNEQF

j_gene: TRBJ2-1
v_gene: TRBV5-1
CDR3aa: ASSPVGGEQF

j_gene: TRBJ2-6
v_gene: TRBV6-2/TRBV6-3
CDR3aa: ASTFEEGLGANVLT

j_gene: TRBJ2-7
v_gene: TRBV20-1
CDR3aa: SAKGWTQYEQY

j_gene: TRBJ1-6
v_gene: TRBV7-9
CDR3aa: ASSPRGGGAGSPLH

j_gene: TRBJ2-3
v_gene: TRBV5-1
CDR3aa: ASSLASGGAEADTQY

j_gene: TRBJ2-7
v_gene: TRBV6-5
CDR3aa: ASSSRTGSSYEQY